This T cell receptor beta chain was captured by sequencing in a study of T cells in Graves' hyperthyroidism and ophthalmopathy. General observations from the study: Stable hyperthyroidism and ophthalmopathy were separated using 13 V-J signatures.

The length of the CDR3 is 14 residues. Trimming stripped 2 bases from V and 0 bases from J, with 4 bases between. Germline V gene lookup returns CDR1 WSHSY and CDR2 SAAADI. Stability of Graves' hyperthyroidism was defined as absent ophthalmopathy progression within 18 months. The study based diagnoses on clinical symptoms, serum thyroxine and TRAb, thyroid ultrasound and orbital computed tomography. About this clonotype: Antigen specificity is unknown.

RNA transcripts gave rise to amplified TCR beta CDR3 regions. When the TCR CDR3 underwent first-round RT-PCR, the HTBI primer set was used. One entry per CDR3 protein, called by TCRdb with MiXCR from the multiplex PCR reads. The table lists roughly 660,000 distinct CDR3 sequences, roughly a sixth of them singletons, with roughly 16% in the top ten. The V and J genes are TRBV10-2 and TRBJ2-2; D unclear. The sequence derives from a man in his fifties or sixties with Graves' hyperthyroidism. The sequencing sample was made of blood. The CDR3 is CASSELANTGELFF. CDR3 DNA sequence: TGCGCCAGCAGTGAGCTTGCGAACACCGGGGAGCTGTTTTTT.